A single sample is the source of the 27 T cell receptor beta chains below, sequenced in a study of blood T cell repertoires in COVID-19. Profiled with immunoSEQ multiplex PCR; TCRdb holds only in-frame clones, not every one. The data show about 320,000 clones, 90% seen once. Sequencing input: PBMCs or T cells enriched from blood (not recorded which). These TCRs come from a man aged 55-75 years who had recovered from COVID-19.

This clone was picked up one time. This rearrangement joins TRBV28 to TRBJ1-6, with D perhaps TRBD1 (6 bases). This CDR3 comprises 13 residues. Germline loops: CDR1 MDHEN, CDR2 SYDVKM. V lost 8 bases, J lost 4 bases, and 9 bases lay in between. CDR3 residues: CASGTGYNSPLHF. CDR3 coding DNA: TGTGCCAGCGGTACAGGGTATAATTCACCCCTCCACTTT.

V and J are TRBV18 and TRBJ1-5; possibly TRBD1 for D (6 bases). V shed 6 bases and J shed 5 bases, with 14 bases lying between them. Germline V lookup: CDR1 KGHSH, CDR2 LQKENI. The CDR3 is made up of 14 amino acids. This CDR3 is CASSPRGRDQPQHF. In DNA, the CDR3 is TGTGCCAGCTCCCCGCGGGGGCGGGATCAGCCCCAGCATTTT. The whole variable domain, remainder taken from reference TRBV18 and TRBJ1-5, is NAGVMQNPRHLVRRRGQEARLRCSPMKGHSHVYWYRQLPEEGLKFMVYLQKENIIDESGMPKERFSAEFPKEGPSILRIQQVVRGDSAAYFCASSPRGRDQPQHFGDGTRLSIL.

The chain is built from TRBV30 and TRBJ1-1; tentatively, D is TRBD1 (6 bases). The CDR3 runs to 15 residues. CDR1 and CDR2 from the germline V gene are GTSNPN and SVGIG (reference sequence). V was clipped by 0 bases and J by 7 bases, with 18 bases between them. The CDR3 nucleotides are TGTGCCTGGAGTGTACGCCCGCGGGGGGGCAGTGAAGCTTTCTTT. Translating it yields CAWSVRPRGGSEAFF.

This chain's CDR3 is CASSLGTGFYEQYF. In DNA form, the CDR3 reads TGTGCCAGCAGCCTCGGGACAGGGTTCTACGAGCAGTACTTC. The chain recombines TRBV11-3 with TRBJ2-7; TRBD1 matches at 9 bases. This CDR3 comprises 14 residues. V was clipped by 5 bases and J by 3 bases; unmatched bases: 5. The germline V gene encodes CDR1 SGHNT and CDR2 YENEEA.

The gene calls are TRBV5-4 and TRBJ1-4; 9 positions match TRBD1. The CDR3 spans 15 residues. The germline V gene encodes CDR1 SGHNT and CDR2 YYREEE (reference sequence). Trimming took 4 bases from V and 5 from J; bases not matched to a gene: 6. The CDR3 region has the DNA TGTGCCAGCAGCCGCACCGGGACAGGGAATGAAAAACTGTTTTTT. Its protein is CASSRTGTGNEKLFF.

The CDR3 region is CASSLKGGATGELFF. The CDR3 DNA sequence: TGTGCCAGCAGCTTAAAAGGGGGCGCGACCGGGGAGCTGTTTTTT. This chain uses TRBV7-2 with TRBJ2-2; 7 bases are shared with TRBD1. Germline V gene sequence: CDR1 SGHTA, CDR2 FQGNSA. This CDR3 region has 15 residues. The V segment lost 2 bases and the J segment 5 bases; nucleotides outside the gene matches: 5.

This chain joins TRBV7-8 and TRBJ1-4; D may be TRBD1 (6 bases). V was trimmed by 5 bases and J by 4 bases, leaving 11 bases between them. Germline V gives CDR1 SGHVS, CDR2 FQNEAQ. The CDR3 covers 14 residues. As DNA, the CDR3 is TGTGCCAGCAGCCCAGACAGGAGTAATGAAAAACTGTTTTTT. The encoded protein is CASSPDRSNEKLFF.

The gene calls are TRBV25-1 and TRBJ2-7; D remains unclear. This CDR3 spans 17 amino acids. Germline-derived CDR1 and CDR2 are MGHDK and SYGVNS. V lost 3 bases and J lost 2, with 20 bases in between. CDR3 region: CASSDARLLGRAYEQYF. In DNA form, the CDR3 reads TGTGCCAGCAGTGACGCGCGGCTCCTTGGCCGGGCCTACGAGCAGTACTTC.

The genes are TRBV3-1 (or the pseudogene TRBV3-2) and TRBJ1-2; TRBD1 agrees at 7 bases. Germline CDR1 reads LGHDT; CDR2 reads YNNKEL (reference sequence). CDR3 length: 15 residues. With 3 bases clipped from V and 4 bases from J, the junction kept 8 bases outside the gene matches. This CDR3 is CASSQGDSGGYGYTF. Here the CDR3 DNA reads TGTGCCAGCAGCCAGGGGGACAGCGGTGGCTATGGCTACACCTTC.

The chain combines TRBV6-5 with TRBJ1-2; 10 bases are shared with TRBD1. CDR3 length: 14 residues. Germline CDR1 MNHEY, CDR2 SVGAGI. The V gene end was trimmed by 7 bases and the J gene end by 2 bases; junction bases not matched to a gene: 4. As DNA, the CDR3 is TGTGCCAGCAAATTGGGACAGGGGAACTATGGCTACACCTTC. Its protein is CASKLGQGNYGYTF.

J is TRBJ2-1 and V is TRBV4-1; a weak D match, TRBD2 (6 bases). The CDR3 has 13 amino acids. V gave up 2 bases and J gave up 7 bases, with 9 bases separating them. Germline loops: CDR1 MGHRA, CDR2 YSYEKL. The CDR3 sequence is CASSQWTTNEQFF. As DNA, the CDR3 is TGCGCCAGCAGCCAATGGACTACAAATGAGCAGTTCTTC.

The chain links TRBV4-1 to TRBJ2-5, with a tentative D call TRBD1 (6 bases). This CDR3 is 13 amino acids long. V was clipped by 2 bases and J by 4 bases, with 8 bases between them. Germline CDR1 reads MGHRA; CDR2 reads YSYEKL. The CDR3 DNA sequence: TGCGCCAGCAGCCAACAGGGGCTAGAGACCCAGTACTTC. Translating gives CASSQQGLETQYF.

This chain links TRBV14 with TRBJ2-7, with a weak D call TRBD2 (5 bases). Germline V lookup: CDR1 SGHDN, CDR2 FVKESK. V lost 1 base and J 2 bases, leaving 24 bases between the germline ends. This CDR3 is built from 19 residues. Here the CDR3 DNA reads TGTGCCAGCAGCCAAGGGGGTCCGAATCTTGTGTCGGGGACCTACGAGCAGTACTTC. It specifies CASSQGGPNLVSGTYEQYF. Drawing the rest from reference TRBV14 and TRBJ2-7, the complete variable domain is EAGVTQFPSHSVIEKGQTVTLRCDPISGHDNLYWYRRVMGKEIKFLLHFVKESKQDESGMPNNRFLAERTGGTYSTLKVQPAELEDSGVYFCASSQGGPNLVSGTYEQYFGPGTRLTVT.

The chain uses TRBV7-3 and TRBJ1-2; D is uncertain. Germline CDR1 and CDR2: SGHTA and FQGTGA. This CDR3 region has 16 residues. V shed 5 bases and J shed 7 bases, with 23 bases lying between them. In DNA, the CDR3 is TGTGCCAGCAGCCATGGCGTGTTGAGGGCCCCCCTTGGCTACACCTTC. This translates into CASSHGVLRAPLGYTF.

This sequence joins TRBV19 and TRBJ1-2; unclear D gene. Germline loops: CDR1 LNHDA, CDR2 SQIVND (reference sequence). The CDR3 contains 15 residues. Trimming cost V 5 bases and J 4 bases, with 17 bases left between them. In DNA form, the CDR3 reads TGTGCCAGTAGTGAGACCCTAGTAGCTTCCTATGGCTACACCTTC. Amino acids: CASSETLVASYGYTF.

The chain joins TRBV24-1 to TRBJ2-1; 8 positions agree with TRBD1. This CDR3 comprises 16 residues. J was trimmed by 4 bases and V by 5 bases; bases with no gene match: 9. Germline V gene data show CDR1 as KGHDR and CDR2 as SFDVKD. The CDR3 here is CATSGSAGGPYNEQFF. The CDR3 DNA is TGTGCCACCAGTGGGAGCGCAGGGGGCCCATACAATGAGCAGTTCTTC.

The chain recombines TRBV11-3 with TRBJ2-3, with a tentative D call TRBD1 (6 bases). V was clipped by 7 bases and J by 0 bases, with 14 bases between them. Germline CDR1 reads SGHNT; CDR2 reads YENEEA. The CDR3 covers 15 residues. This chain's CDR3 is CASTTGSLSTDTQYF. For the CDR3, the DNA is TGTGCCAGCACCACAGGGTCCTTGAGCACAGATACGCAGTATTTT.

The chain employs TRBV4-3 and TRBJ1-1; 11 bases fit TRBD1. Germline loops: CDR1 LGHNA, CDR2 YSLEER. The trim removed 1 base at V and 3 bases at J, leaving 7 bases unmatched. The CDR3 covers 17 residues. For the CDR3, the DNA is TGCGCCAGCAGCCAAGGGACAGGGGGCCGAAGGGACACTGAAGCTTTCTTT. Encoded protein: CASSQGTGGRRDTEAFF.

J is TRBJ1-1 and V is TRBV29-1; 9 bases match TRBD1. The germline V gene encodes CDR1 SQVTM and CDR2 ANQGSEA. CDR3 size: 14 residues. The V and J ends lost 7 bases and 4 bases, in that order; junction bases with no gene match: 10. CDR3: CSGTPGQGFTEAFF. The DNA of the CDR3 is TGCAGCGGCACGCCAGGACAGGGGTTCACTGAAGCTTTCTTT.

The chain uses TRBV4-1 and TRBJ2-2; 7 bases match TRBD1. After removal of 0 bases from V and 1 base from J, the junction contained 5 bases not matched to a gene. This CDR3 has 17 residues. Germline V gene data show CDR1 as MGHRA and CDR2 as YSYEKL. The CDR3 region has the DNA TGCGCCAGCAGCCAAGATTTCGGGACAGAGAACACCGGGGAGCTGTTTTTT. Protein product: CASSQDFGTENTGELFF.

This rearrangement joins TRBV6-5 to TRBJ2-3; no definite D call. The CDR3 is 13 amino acids. Trimming stripped 4 bases from V and 8 bases from J, with 13 bases between. Germline CDR1 MNHEY, CDR2 SVGAGI. The CDR3 sequence is CASSSGNIGTQYF. In nucleotides, the CDR3 is TGTGCCAGCAGTTCCGGTAATATTGGTACGCAGTATTTT.

V is TRBV7-9 and J is TRBJ2-2; 10 bases are shared with TRBD1. Trimming cost V 2 bases and J 4 bases; bases outside gene matches: 4. In germline, CDR1 is SEHNR, CDR2 FQNEAQ (reference sequence). The CDR3 spans 16 residues. The CDR3 sequence is CASSLSGTGVTGELFF. For the CDR3, the DNA is TGTGCCAGCAGCTTAAGCGGGACAGGGGTCACCGGGGAGCTGTTTTTT.

In this sample, this clone turned up once. V gene TRBV18 combines with J gene TRBJ2-2; 13 bases are shared with TRBD2. Trimming took 6 bases from V and 4 from J; bases not matched to a gene: 8. This CDR3 has 17 residues. Germline V gene data show CDR1 as KGHSH and CDR2 as LQKENI. The CDR3 DNA is TGTGCCAGCTCCCAAGGACTAGCGGGAGCAGGCACCGGGGAGCTGTTTTTT. Amino acid sequence: CASSQGLAGAGTGELFF.

The chain uses TRBV4-1 and TRBJ1-3; perhaps TRBD1 as D (5 bases). V was trimmed by 0 bases and J by 1 base, leaving 7 bases between them. This CDR3 comprises 15 residues. Per the germline V gene, CDR1 is MGHRA and CDR2 is YSYEKL. The CDR3 loop is CASSQDPGSGNTIYF. DNA of the CDR3: TGCGCCAGCAGCCAAGATCCAGGGTCTGGAAACACCATATATTTT.

The genes are TRBV7-9 and TRBJ1-2; D not resolved. Per the germline V gene, CDR1 is SEHNR and CDR2 is FQNEAQ (reference sequence). V dropped 6 bases and J dropped 7 bases, with 15 bases sitting between them. The CDR3 is made up of 13 amino acids. For the CDR3, the DNA is TGTGCCAGCAGACCACTGGAGGGAATTGGCTACACCTTC. Amino acids: CASRPLEGIGYTF.

In this sample, this clone turned up once. The chain couples TRBV29-1 to TRBJ1-2; D is possibly TRBD1 (5 bases). Germline V gene lookup returns CDR1 SQVTM and CDR2 ANQGSEA. V was pared by 3 bases and J by 4 bases, with 6 bases between. The CDR3 covers 11 residues. CDR3 residues: CSVEGGYGYTF. For the CDR3, the DNA is TGCAGCGTTGAGGGGGGCTATGGCTACACCTTC.

The chain is built from TRBV10-3 and TRBJ2-1, with D maybe TRBD2 (5 bases). V was clipped by 7 bases and J by 8 bases, with 15 bases between them. Per the germline V gene, CDR1 is ENHRY and CDR2 is SYGVKD. This CDR3 region has 13 residues. The CDR3 here is CAIKDGVGYEQFF. The CDR3 DNA follows: TGTGCCATCAAGGACGGGGTGGGCTATGAGCAGTTCTTC.